These 28 T cell receptor beta chains originate from one sample sequenced in a study of blood T cells in healthy people across ages. Through a sample-barcoded 5' primer and a J-beta primer mix, a second PCR was run for 7 to 11 cycles. TCRdb reprocessed the 5' RACE reads via MiXCR and lists one record per CDR3 protein. Of fewer than 700,000 distinct CDR3 sequences listed, around 38% are singletons. Sequences were obtained from blood. Every receptor here comes from a man of 80 years or more in good health.

V usage is TRBV20-1 and J usage is TRBJ2-7; 7 positions agree with TRBD1. In germline, CDR1 is DFQATT, CDR2 SNEGSKA (reference sequence). This CDR3 is 15 amino acids long. J was trimmed by 1 base and V by 5 bases; bases with no gene match: 11. The CDR3 DNA follows: TGCAGTGCTCTTAACAGGGGAAGTTCTTCCTACGAGCAGTACTTC. Protein: CSALNRGSSSYEQYF.

The chain combines TRBV28 with TRBJ2-5, with 8 bases fitting TRBD2. The CDR3 consists of 15 residues. Germline CDR1 MDHEN, CDR2 SYDVKM. CDR3 region: CAGCGSGTREETQYF. The CDR3 DNA is TGTGCGGGCTGCGGTAGCGGGACGAGAGAAGAGACCCAGTACTTC.

The genes are TRBV7-6 and TRBJ2-3; 9 positions agree with TRBD2. In germline, CDR1 is SGHVS, CDR2 FNYEAQ. The CDR3 spans 16 residues. V lost 1 base, J lost 1 base, and 3 bases stayed unmatched. DNA of the CDR3: TGTGCCAGCAGCTTAGGGGTAGCGGGGGGCACAGATACGCAGTATTTT. It yields the protein CASSLGVAGGTDTQYF.

V is TRBV15 and J is TRBJ2-3; 8 bases are a match to TRBD1. The V and J ends lost 0 bases and 3 bases, in that order; junction bases with no gene match: 2. The CDR3 has 15 amino acids. Per germline, CDR1 LNHNV and CDR2 YYDKDF (reference sequence). This CDR3 reads CATSREQGVTDTQYF. In nucleotides, the CDR3 is TGTGCCACCAGCAGAGAACAGGGGGTGACAGATACGCAGTATTTT.

The chain links TRBV5-1 to TRBJ2-1; weak D call: TRBD2 (6 bases). The CDR3 is 17 residues long. Per germline, CDR1 SGHRS and CDR2 YFSETQ. Trimming took 0 bases from V and 1 from J, leaving 14 bases between them. This CDR3 reads CASSLVAGRGSYNEQFF. In nucleotides, the CDR3 is TGCGCCAGCAGCTTGGTGGCGGGGCGTGGATCCTACAATGAGCAGTTCTTC.

The chain combines TRBV6-6 with TRBJ2-4, with TRBD2 matching 11 bases. The DNA end is a closer match to TRBJ2-7, so the J assignment may be wrong. CDR1 and CDR2 (germline): MNHNY, SVGAGI (reference sequence). The CDR3 covers 17 residues. CDR3 loop: CASRDRQNSGGDYEQYF. CDR3 nucleotide sequence: TGTGCCAGCAGGGACCGTCAGAATAGCGGGGGGGACTACGAGCAGTACTTC.

This clonotype was picked up a small number of times. V usage is TRBV13 and J usage is TRBJ2-2; D is unresolved. Looked up from germline, CDR1 is PRHDT and CDR2 is FYEKMQ (reference sequence). The CDR3 extends over 17 amino acids. V lost 5 bases, J lost 5 bases, and 21 bases lay in between. The CDR3 DNA reads TGTGCCAGCAGCCCTAGAGAGCCCCAGAGAAGAACCGGGGAGCTGTTTTTT. As protein: CASSPREPQRRTGELFF.

V gene TRBV7-2 combines with J gene TRBJ1-1, with D possibly being TRBD1 (5 bases). The ends were cut back, 5 bases at V and 4 bases at J, with 14 bases in the middle. This CDR3 is built from 14 residues. The germline V gene has CDR1 SGHTA and CDR2 FQGNSA. CDR3 in amino acids: CASSRQRSTTEAFF. DNA for the CDR3: TGTGCCAGCAGCCGACAGAGATCGACCACTGAAGCTTTCTTT.

About this clonotype itself: This may stem from a read error, because a much larger clone lies one nucleotide away. CDR3 nucleotide sequence: TGTGCCAGCAGCGGTGATAAAGAAGAGACCCAGTACTTC. It yields the protein CASSGDKEETQYF. The genes are TRBV9 and TRBJ2-5; D call uncertain. CDR1 is SGDLS, CDR2 YYNGEE, per germline. The CDR3 runs to 13 residues. With 3 bases removed from V and 3 bases from J, the gap between germline ends came to 9 bases.

V gene TRBV20-1 combines with J gene TRBJ2-1, with TRBD2 matching over 10 bases. Germline V gene sequence: CDR1 DFQATT, CDR2 SNEGSKA (reference sequence). The CDR3 contains 16 residues. V lost 0 bases and J lost 9; bases outside the gene matches: 11. The CDR3 sequence is CSARDAVAGGGGEQFF. Written as DNA, the CDR3 is TGCAGTGCTAGAGATGCCGTAGCGGGGGGTGGCGGTGAGCAGTTCTTC.

Regarding this clonotype: This may be a read error, as it is one base from a much larger clone. The chain combines TRBV7-2 with TRBJ2-5, with D perhaps being TRBD1 or TRBD2 (6 bases each). The germline V gene has CDR1 SGHTA and CDR2 FQGNSA. This CDR3 contains 16 residues. V lost 1 base and J 11 bases, leaving 23 bases between the germline ends. CDR3 nucleotide sequence: TGTGCCAGCAGCTTAGTGGGGGGCGAAACGTACAATGAGCAGTACTTC. Residues: CASSLVGGETYNEQYF.

This clonotype was picked up many times. The chain carries TRBV6-2 or TRBV6-3 and TRBJ2-7; 10 bases are a match to TRBD1. Germline lookup yields CDR1 MNHEY and CDR2 SVGEGT. CDR3 size: 16 residues. V dropped 2 bases and J dropped 3; count of bases not matched to a gene: 7. CDR3 DNA: TGTGCCAGCAGTTACGACAGGGGGCGTGGGAACTACGAGCAGTACTTC. It is translated as CASSYDRGRGNYEQYF.

CDR3 DNA sequence: TGCAGCGTTGAGGTTAGCGGGAACACAGATACGCAGTATTTT. Encoded protein: CSVEVSGNTDTQYF. This rearrangement joins TRBV29-1 to TRBJ2-3, with TRBD2 matching 8 bases. The CDR3 length is 14 residues. V trimming: 3 bases; J trimming: 2 bases; junction bases outside the gene matches: 4. Per the germline V gene, CDR1 is SQVTM and CDR2 is ANQGSEA.

There are many counts of this clonotype. V usage is TRBV29-1 and J usage is TRBJ2-1; no clear D gene. This CDR3 comprises 13 residues. From germline, CDR1 is SQVTM and CDR2 ANQGSEA. V lost 6 bases to trimming and J lost 6 bases, with 15 bases between them. CDR3 protein: CSVGETISNEQFF. The CDR3 DNA sequence: TGCAGCGTCGGTGAAACTATTTCCAATGAGCAGTTCTTC.

This clonotype was counted a few times. V is TRBV4-3 and J is TRBJ2-1; the match to TRBD2 covers 8 bases. CDR3 length equals 15 residues. Per the germline V gene, CDR1 is LGHNA and CDR2 is YSLEER. The trim removed 1 base at V and 6 bases at J, leaving 5 bases unmatched. CDR3 in amino acids: CASSQGSSGGNEQFF. The CDR3 coding sequence is TGCGCCAGCAGCCAAGGTTCCAGCGGGGGCAATGAGCAGTTCTTC.

This clonotype was recorded a few times. This chain connects TRBV3-1 to TRBJ1-2; a weak D match, TRBD1 (6 bases). From germline, CDR1 is LGHDT and CDR2 YNNKEL (reference sequence). The length of the CDR3 is 12 residues. The germline V and J ends were trimmed by 4 bases and 7 bases, with 10 bases remaining between them. In DNA, the CDR3 is TGTGCCAGCAGCCTGCAGGGGAGTGGCTACACCTTC. It is translated as CASSLQGSGYTF.

V and J are TRBV9 and TRBJ2-1; 16 bases match TRBD2. In germline, CDR1 is SGDLS, CDR2 YYNGEE. V gave up 3 bases and J gave up 8 bases; unmatched junction bases: 11. This CDR3 contains 18 residues. CDR3 residues: CASSGRGGGLAGGDEQFF. CDR3 in DNA: TGTGCCAGCAGCGGGCGCGGGGGGGGACTAGCGGGAGGGGATGAGCAGTTCTTC.

This clonotype was detected a few times. This chain uses TRBV10-3 with TRBJ2-6, with 7 bases fitting TRBD2. The CDR3 has 17 residues. V trimming: 3 bases; J trimming: 1 base; junction bases outside the gene matches: 6. Germline loops: CDR1 ENHRY, CDR2 SYGVKD. CDR3 sequence: CAISDRGRGSGANVLTF. The DNA of the CDR3 is TGTGCCATCAGTGACCGGGGGAGGGGATCTGGGGCCAACGTCCTGACTTTC.

V and J are TRBV28 and TRBJ2-5; D not certain. This CDR3 comprises 15 residues. V was clipped by 5 bases and J by 2 bases, with 15 bases between them. Germline V CDR1 and CDR2: MDHEN, SYDVKM. The CDR3, as DNA: TGTGCCAGCAGTCCGCCGTCGACACCTCAAGAGACCCAGTACTTC. As protein: CASSPPSTPQETQYF.

About this clonotype: A read error may explain this, as a much larger clone is one base away. V is TRBV6-2 or TRBV6-3 and J is TRBJ2-7, with D uncertain. Germline-derived CDR1 and CDR2 are MNHEY and SVGEGT. The CDR3 is made up of 13 amino acids. The ends were cut back, 4 bases at V and 5 bases at J, with 12 bases in the middle. Here the CDR3 reads CASSFAVTDEQYF. CDR3 DNA: TGTGCCAGCAGTTTTGCCGTAACCGACGAGCAGTACTTC.

At least ten counts were recorded for this clonotype. It may be a read error: a sequence one base away is much more abundant. CDR3 protein: CASIAGGNEQYF. The CDR3 nucleotides read TGTGCCAGCATCGCGGGAGGCAATGAGCAGTACTTC. The gene calls are TRBV7-8 and TRBJ2-5; 8 bases align to TRBD2. The CDR3 spans 12 residues. Germline assignment: CDR1 SGHVS and CDR2 FQNEAQ. V trimming: 7 bases; J trimming: 11 bases; junction bases outside the gene matches: 9.

The chain links TRBV5-6 to TRBJ2-5; 13 bases are a match to TRBD2. Trimming at V came to 3 bases and at J to 2 bases, leaving 4 bases not matched to a gene. Germline loops: CDR1 SGHDT, CDR2 YYEEEE. The CDR3 loop spans 16 amino acids. The CDR3 region has the DNA TGTGCCAGCAGCTACCCGACTAGCGGGGGGCAAGAGACCCAGTACTTC. It encodes CASSYPTSGGQETQYF.

This clonotype was counted many times. The V gene is TRBV24-1, the J gene TRBJ2-3; 7 nucleotides agree with TRBD1. V lost 3 bases and J lost 1; bases outside the gene matches: 3. Germline CDR1 and CDR2: KGHDR and SFDVKD. There are 15 residues in the CDR3. CDR3 region: CATSDRDRGTDTQYF. The CDR3, as DNA: TGTGCCACCAGTGATCGCGACAGGGGCACAGATACGCAGTATTTT.

The chain joins TRBV6-2 or TRBV6-3 to TRBJ2-2; TRBD2 is a possible D gene (5 bases). Trimming removed 2 bases at V and 0 bases at J, with 13 bases between. The CDR3 is made up of 17 amino acids. Germline assignment: CDR1 MNHEY and CDR2 SVGEGT. DNA of the CDR3: TGTGCCAGCAGTTACGACCGAGGGCAGTCGAACACCGGGGAGCTGTTTTTT. It translates to CASSYDRGQSNTGELFF.

This clonotype was found many times. The chain carries TRBV2 and TRBJ2-5; D is undetermined. In germline, CDR1 is SNHLY, CDR2 FYNNEI. This CDR3 spans 13 amino acids. Between the trimmed V and J ends, which lost 3 bases and 7 bases, there was a span of 12 bases. For the CDR3, the DNA is TGTGCCAGCAGTGAGTCGAATTGGGGGACCCAGTACTTC. Translating it yields CASSESNWGTQYF.

The chain couples TRBV10-1 to TRBJ2-3; the match to TRBD2 covers 15 bases. V shed 3 bases, J shed 5 bases, and the junction held 3 bases outside the gene matches. The CDR3 loop spans 16 amino acids. From germline, CDR1 is WNHNN and CDR2 SYGVQD (reference sequence). DNA for the CDR3: TGCGCCAGCAGTGATGGGACTAGCGGGGGGAAAGATACGCAGTATTTT. The encoded protein is CASSDGTSGGKDTQYF.

Points on this clonotype: One base away lies a much larger clone, so this may be a sequencing read error. The chain couples TRBV29-1 to TRBJ2-6; a weak D match, TRBD1 (5 bases). Germline V lookup: CDR1 SQVTM, CDR2 ANQGSEA. This CDR3 has 16 amino acids. V shed 7 bases and J shed 0 bases, with 16 bases lying between them. In DNA, the CDR3 is TGCAGCGCTGATTTAGCAGGGCGCTCTGGGGCCAACGTCCTGACTTTC. This codes for CSADLAGRSGANVLTF. The full variable domain, rest sourced from reference TRBV29-1 and TRBJ2-6, is SAVISQKPSRDICQRGTSLTIQCQVDSQVTMMFWYRQQPGQSLTLIATANQGSEATYESGFVIDKFPISRPNLTFSTLTVSNMSPEDSSIYLCSADLAGRSGANVLTFGAGSRLTVL.

The CDR3 spells CASSLRKTSSDGYTF. The DNA of the CDR3 is TGTGCCAGCAGTTTAAGAAAGACCAGCTCTGATGGCTACACCTTC. This chain joins TRBV27 and TRBJ1-2; D gene ambiguous. V was clipped by 2 bases and J by 6 bases, with 16 bases between them. The CDR3 sequence is 15 residues long. The germline V gene has CDR1 MNHEY and CDR2 SMNVEV (reference sequence).